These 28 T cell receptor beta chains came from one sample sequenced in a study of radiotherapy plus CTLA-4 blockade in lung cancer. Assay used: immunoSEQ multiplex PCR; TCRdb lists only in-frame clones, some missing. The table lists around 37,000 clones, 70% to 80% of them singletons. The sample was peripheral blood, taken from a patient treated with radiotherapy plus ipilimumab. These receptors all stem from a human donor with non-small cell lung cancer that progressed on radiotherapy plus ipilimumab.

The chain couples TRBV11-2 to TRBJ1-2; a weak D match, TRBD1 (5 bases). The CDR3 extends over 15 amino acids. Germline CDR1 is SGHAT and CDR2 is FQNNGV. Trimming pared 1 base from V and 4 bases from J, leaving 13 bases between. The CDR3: CASSLADRNFYGYTF. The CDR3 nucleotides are TGTGCCAGCAGCTTAGCCGACAGAAACTTCTATGGCTACACCTTC.

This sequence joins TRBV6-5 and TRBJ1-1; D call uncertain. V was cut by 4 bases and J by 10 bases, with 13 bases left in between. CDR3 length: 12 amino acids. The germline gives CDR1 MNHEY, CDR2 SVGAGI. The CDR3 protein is CASSFLFGRAFF. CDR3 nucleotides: TGTGCCAGCAGTTTCCTCTTCGGGCGAGCTTTCTTT.

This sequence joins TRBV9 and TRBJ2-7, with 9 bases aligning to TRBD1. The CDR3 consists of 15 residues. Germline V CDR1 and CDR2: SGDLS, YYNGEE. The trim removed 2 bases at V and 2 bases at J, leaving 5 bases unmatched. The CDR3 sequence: CASSVGQGKTYEQYF. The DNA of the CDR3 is TGTGCCAGCAGCGTCGGACAGGGGAAAACCTACGAGCAGTACTTC.

In nucleotides, the CDR3 is TGCGCCAGCAGCCCGCGCCGACAGGGGGAATGGAACAATGAGCAGTTCTTC. It yields the protein CASSPRRQGEWNNEQFF. This rearrangement joins TRBV4-1 to TRBJ2-1, with TRBD1 identical over 9 bases. Germline loops: CDR1 MGHRA, CDR2 YSYEKL. The CDR3 totals 17 residues. The V segment lost 4 bases and the J segment 5 bases; nucleotides outside the gene matches: 12.

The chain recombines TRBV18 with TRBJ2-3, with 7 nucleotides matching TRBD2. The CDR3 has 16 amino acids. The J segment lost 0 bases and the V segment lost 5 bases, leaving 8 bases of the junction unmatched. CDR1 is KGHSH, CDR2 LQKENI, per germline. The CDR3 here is CASSVNSGPSTDTQYF. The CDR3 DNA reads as TGTGCCAGCTCAGTCAATAGCGGGCCTAGCACAGATACGCAGTATTTT. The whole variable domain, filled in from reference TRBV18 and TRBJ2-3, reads NAGVMQNPRHLVRRRGQEARLRCSPMKGHSHVYWYRQLPEEGLKFMVYLQKENIIDESGMPKERFSAEFPKEGPSILRIQQVVRGDSAAYFCASSVNSGPSTDTQYFGPGTRLTVL.

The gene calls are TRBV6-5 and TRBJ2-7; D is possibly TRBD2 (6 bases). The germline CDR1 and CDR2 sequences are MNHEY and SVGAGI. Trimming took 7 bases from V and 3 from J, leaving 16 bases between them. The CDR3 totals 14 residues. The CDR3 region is CASNRRGMYYEQYF. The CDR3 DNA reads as TGTGCCAGCAATCGACGGGGGATGTACTACGAGCAGTACTTC.

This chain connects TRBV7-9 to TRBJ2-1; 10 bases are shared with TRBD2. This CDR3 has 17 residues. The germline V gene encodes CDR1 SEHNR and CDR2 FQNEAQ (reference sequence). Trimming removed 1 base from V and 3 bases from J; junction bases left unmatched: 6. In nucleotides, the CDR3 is TGTGCCAGCAGCTTAGGATCCGGACTAGCGGACTACAATGAGCAGTTCTTC. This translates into CASSLGSGLADYNEQFF.

The CDR3 loop reads CASSHLIAGANEQFF. CDR3 sequence (DNA): TGTGCCAGCAGCCACCTAATCGCGGGAGCCAATGAGCAGTTCTTC. This rearrangement joins TRBV13 to TRBJ2-1; 7 bases fit TRBD2. Per the germline V gene, CDR1 is PRHDT and CDR2 is FYEKMQ (reference sequence). The CDR3 loop spans 15 amino acids. Trimming cost V 5 bases and J 6 bases; bases outside gene matches: 10.

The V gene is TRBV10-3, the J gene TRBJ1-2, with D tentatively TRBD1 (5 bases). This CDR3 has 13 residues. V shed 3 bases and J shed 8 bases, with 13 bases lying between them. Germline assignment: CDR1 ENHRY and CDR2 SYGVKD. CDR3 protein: CAISDPKGLGYTF. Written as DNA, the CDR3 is TGTGCCATCAGTGACCCTAAGGGGTTAGGCTACACCTTC.

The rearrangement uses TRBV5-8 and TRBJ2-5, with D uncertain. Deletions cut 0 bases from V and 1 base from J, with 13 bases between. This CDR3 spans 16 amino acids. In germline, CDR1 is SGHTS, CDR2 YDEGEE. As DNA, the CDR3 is TGTGCCAGCAGCTTGGGGAGATCACGCAGCCAAGAGACCCAGTACTTC. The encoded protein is CASSLGRSRSQETQYF.

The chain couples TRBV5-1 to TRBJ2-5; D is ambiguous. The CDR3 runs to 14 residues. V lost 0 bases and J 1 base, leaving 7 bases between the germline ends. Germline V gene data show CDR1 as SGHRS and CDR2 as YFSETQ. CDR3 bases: TGCGCCAGCAGCTTGGGAGCACTCCAAGAGACCCAGTACTTC. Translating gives CASSLGALQETQYF. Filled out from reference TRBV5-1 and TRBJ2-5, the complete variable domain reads KAGVTQTPRYLIKTRGQQVTLSCSPISGHRSVSWYQQTPGQGLQFLFEYFSETQRNKGNFPGRFSGRQFSNSRSEMNVSTLELGDSALYLCASSLGALQETQYFGPGTRLLVL.

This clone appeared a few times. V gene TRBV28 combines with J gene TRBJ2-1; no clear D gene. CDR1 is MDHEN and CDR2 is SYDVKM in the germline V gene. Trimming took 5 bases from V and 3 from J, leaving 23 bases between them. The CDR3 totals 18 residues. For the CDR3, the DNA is TGTGCCAGCAGTCCCTCCCTTGGGGTTGCGGCCCGCTACAATGAGCAGTTCTTC. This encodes CASSPSLGVAARYNEQFF.

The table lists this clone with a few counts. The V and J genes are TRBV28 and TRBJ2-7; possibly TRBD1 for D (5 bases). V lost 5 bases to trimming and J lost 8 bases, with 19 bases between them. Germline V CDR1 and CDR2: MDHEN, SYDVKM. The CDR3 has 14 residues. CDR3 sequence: CASSRPTARGKQYF. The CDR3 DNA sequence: TGTGCCAGCAGTCGACCGACAGCCCGTGGAAAGCAGTACTTC.

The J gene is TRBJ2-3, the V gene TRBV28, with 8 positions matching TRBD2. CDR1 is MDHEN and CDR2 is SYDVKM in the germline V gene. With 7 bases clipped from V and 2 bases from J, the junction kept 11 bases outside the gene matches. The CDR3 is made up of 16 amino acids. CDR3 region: CASIGSGSSFTDTQYF. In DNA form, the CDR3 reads TGTGCCAGCATAGGGAGCGGGAGTTCCTTCACAGATACGCAGTATTTT.

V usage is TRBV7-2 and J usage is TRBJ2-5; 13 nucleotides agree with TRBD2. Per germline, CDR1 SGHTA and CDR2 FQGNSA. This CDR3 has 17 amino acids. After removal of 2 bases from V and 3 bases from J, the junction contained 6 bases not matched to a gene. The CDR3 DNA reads TGTGCCAGCAGCTTAAAAGAAACTAGCGGGGGGGAAGAGACCCAGTACTTC. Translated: CASSLKETSGGEETQYF. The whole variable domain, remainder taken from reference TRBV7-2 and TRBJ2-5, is GAGVSQSPSNKVTEKGKDVELRCDPISGHTALYWYRQSLGQGLEFLIYFQGNSAPDKSGLPSDRFSAERTGGSVSTLTIQRTQQEDSAVYLCASSLKETSGGEETQYFGPGTRLLVL.

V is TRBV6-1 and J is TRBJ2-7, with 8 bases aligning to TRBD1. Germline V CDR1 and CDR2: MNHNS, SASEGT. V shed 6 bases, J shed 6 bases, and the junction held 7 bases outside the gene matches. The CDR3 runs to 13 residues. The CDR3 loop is CASSLAGGGEQYF. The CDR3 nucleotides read TGTGCCAGCAGCCTTGCAGGGGGCGGCGAGCAGTACTTC.

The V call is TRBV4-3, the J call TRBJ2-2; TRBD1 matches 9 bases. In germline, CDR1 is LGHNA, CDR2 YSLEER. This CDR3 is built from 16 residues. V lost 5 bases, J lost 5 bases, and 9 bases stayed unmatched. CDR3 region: CASSVFWTGETGELFF. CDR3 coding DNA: TGCGCCAGCAGCGTCTTTTGGACAGGGGAAACCGGGGAGCTGTTTTTT.

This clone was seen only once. The CDR3 DNA reads as TGTGCCAGCAAATGGCGAGGAGGAGGGAGCGGGGAGCTGTTTTTT. Protein sequence: CASKWRGGGSGELFF. The genes are TRBV2 and TRBJ2-2; D possibly corresponds to TRBD2 (6 bases). This CDR3 has 15 residues. Germline V gene sequence: CDR1 SNHLY, CDR2 FYNNEI. The germline V and J ends were trimmed by 7 bases and 7 bases, with 19 bases remaining between them.

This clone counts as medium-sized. The CDR3 is CASSPGDSLGNTIYF. The CDR3 region has the DNA TGTGCCAGCAGCCCTGGCGACAGTCTTGGAAACACCATATATTTT. The J gene is TRBJ1-3, the V gene TRBV13; TRBD1 is a possible D gene (5 bases). The V end lost 5 bases, the J end lost 3 bases, and 14 bases lay between the germline ends. The CDR3 covers 15 residues. CDR1 and CDR2 from the germline V gene are PRHDT and FYEKMQ (reference sequence).

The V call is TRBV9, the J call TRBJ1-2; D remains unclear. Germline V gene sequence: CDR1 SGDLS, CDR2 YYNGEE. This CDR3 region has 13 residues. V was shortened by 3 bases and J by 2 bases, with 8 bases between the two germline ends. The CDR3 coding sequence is TGTGCCAGCAGCGCCGACAACAACTATGGCTACACCTTC. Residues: CASSADNNYGYTF. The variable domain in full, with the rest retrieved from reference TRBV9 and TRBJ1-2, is DSGVTQTPKHLITATGQRVTLRCSPRSGDLSVYWYQQSLDQGLQFLIQYYNGEERAKGNILERFSAQQFPDLHSELNLSSLELGDSALYFCASSADNNYGYTFGSGTRLTVV.

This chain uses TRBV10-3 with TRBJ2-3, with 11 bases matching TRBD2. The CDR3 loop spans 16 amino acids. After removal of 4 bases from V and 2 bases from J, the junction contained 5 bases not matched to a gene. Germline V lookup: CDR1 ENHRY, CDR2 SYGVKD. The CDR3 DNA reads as TGTGCCATCAGTGCAGGGACTAGCGGCCTCACAGATACGCAGTATTTT. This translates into CAISAGTSGLTDTQYF.

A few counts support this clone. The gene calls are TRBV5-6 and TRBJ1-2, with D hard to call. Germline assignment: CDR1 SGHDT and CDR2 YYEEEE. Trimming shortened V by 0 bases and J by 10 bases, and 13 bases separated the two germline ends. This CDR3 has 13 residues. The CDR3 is CASSLDGPSYYTF. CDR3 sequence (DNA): TGTGCCAGCAGCTTGGACGGACCCTCTTACTACACCTTC.

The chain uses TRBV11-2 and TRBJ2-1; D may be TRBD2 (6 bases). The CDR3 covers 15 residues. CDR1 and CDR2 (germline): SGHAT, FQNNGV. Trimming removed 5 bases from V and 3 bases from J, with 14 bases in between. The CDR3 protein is CASSPDAGLYNEQFF. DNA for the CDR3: TGTGCCAGCAGCCCCGACGCGGGGCTCTACAATGAGCAGTTCTTC. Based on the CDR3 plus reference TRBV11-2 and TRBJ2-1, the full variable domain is EAGVAQSPRYKIIEKRQSVAFWCNPISGHATLYWYQQILGQGPKLLIQFQNNGVVDDSQLPKDRFSAERLKGVDSTLKIQPAKLEDSAVYLCASSPDAGLYNEQFFGPGTRLTVL.

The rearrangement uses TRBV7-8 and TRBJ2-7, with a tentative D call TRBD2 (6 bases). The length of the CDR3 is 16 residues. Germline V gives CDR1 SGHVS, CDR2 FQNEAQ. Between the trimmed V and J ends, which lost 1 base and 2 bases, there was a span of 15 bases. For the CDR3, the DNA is TGTGCCAGCAGCTTAGGGGCGAGGCGGGGAGCCTACGAGCAGTACTTC. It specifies CASSLGARRGAYEQYF.

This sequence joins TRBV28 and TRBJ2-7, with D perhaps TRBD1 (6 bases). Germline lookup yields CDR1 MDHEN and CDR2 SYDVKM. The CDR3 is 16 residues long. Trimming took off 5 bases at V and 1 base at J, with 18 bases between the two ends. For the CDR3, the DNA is TGTGCCAGCAGTCCCGAGGGGGACCGGGATTCCTACGAGCAGTACTTC. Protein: CASSPEGDRDSYEQYF.

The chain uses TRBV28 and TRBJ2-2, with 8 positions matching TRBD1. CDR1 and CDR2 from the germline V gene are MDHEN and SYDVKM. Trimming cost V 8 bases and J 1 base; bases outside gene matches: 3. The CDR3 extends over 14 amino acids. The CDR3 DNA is TGTGCCAGCCACGGGACAGGGAACACCGGGGAGCTGTTTTTT. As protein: CASHGTGNTGELFF.

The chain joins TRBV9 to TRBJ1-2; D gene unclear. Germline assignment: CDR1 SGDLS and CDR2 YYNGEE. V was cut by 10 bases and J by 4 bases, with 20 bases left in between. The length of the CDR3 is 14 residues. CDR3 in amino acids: CASSAGTGIYGYTF. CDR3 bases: TGTGCCTCGTCCGCGGGAACGGGTATCTATGGCTACACCTTC.

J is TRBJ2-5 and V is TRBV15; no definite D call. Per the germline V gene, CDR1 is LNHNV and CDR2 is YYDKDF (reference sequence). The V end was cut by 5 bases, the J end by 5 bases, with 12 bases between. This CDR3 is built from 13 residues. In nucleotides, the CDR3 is TGTGCCACCAGCCCCAGTGGGTTGGAGACCCAGTACTTC. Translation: CATSPSGLETQYF.